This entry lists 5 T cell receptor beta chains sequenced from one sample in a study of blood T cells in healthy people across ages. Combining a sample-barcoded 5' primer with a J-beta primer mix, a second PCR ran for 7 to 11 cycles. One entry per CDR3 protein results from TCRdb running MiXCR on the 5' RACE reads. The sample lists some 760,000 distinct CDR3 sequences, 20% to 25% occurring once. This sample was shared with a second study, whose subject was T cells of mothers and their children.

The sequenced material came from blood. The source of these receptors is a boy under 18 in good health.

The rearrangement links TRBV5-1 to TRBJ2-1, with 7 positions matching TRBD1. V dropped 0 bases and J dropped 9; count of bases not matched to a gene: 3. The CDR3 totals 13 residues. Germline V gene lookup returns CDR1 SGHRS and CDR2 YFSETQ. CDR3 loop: CASSLERGREQFF. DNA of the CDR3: TGCGCCAGCAGCTTGGAGAGGGGGCGTGAGCAGTTCTTC. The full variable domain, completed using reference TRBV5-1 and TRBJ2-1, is KAGVTQTPRYLIKTRGQQVTLSCSPISGHRSVSWYQQTPGQGLQFLFEYFSETQRNKGNFPGRFSGRQFSNSRSEMNVSTLELGDSALYLCASSLERGREQFFGPGTRLTVL.

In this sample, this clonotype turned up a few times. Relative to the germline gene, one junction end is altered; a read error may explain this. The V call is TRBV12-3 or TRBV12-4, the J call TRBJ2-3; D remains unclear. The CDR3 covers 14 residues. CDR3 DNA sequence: TGTGCCAGCAGTTTAGAGGGCAGCACAGAGACGCAGTATTTT. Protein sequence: CASSLEGSTETQYF.

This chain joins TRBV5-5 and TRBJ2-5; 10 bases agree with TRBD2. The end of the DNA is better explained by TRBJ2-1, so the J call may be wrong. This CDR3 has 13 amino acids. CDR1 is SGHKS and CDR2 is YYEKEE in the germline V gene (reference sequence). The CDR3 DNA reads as TGTGCCAGCAGCTTGCCACTAGCGGGGGAGCAGTTCTTC. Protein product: CASSLPLAGEQFF.

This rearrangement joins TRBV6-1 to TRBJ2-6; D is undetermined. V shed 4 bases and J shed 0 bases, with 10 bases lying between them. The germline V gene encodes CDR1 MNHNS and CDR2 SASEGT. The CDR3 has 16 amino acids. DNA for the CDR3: TGTGCCAGCAGTGGACTGATGAGCTCTGGGGCCAACGTCCTGACTTTC. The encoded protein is CASSGLMSSGANVLTF.

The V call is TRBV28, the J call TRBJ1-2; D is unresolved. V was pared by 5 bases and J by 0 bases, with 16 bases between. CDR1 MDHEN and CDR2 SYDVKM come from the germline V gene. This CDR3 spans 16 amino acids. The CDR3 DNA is TGTGCCAGCAGTAACCTACGGACGGCGGCTAACTATGGCTACACCTTC. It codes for CASSNLRTAANYGYTF.